This record looks at one T cell receptor beta chain sequence and its context. This record comes from a study of OX40 agonist ivuxolimab in advanced cancers. Study-wide context: Three patients got partial responses; one had hepatocellular carcinoma and two had cutaneous melanoma.

Measured with immunoSEQ multiplex PCR; TCRdb has only the in-frame clones, and not every one. Of over 55,000 clones in the sample, around three quarters were seen once. The clonotype was recovered from an adult with an advanced solid tumor such as melanoma, head and neck, liver or kidney cancer. The sequences come from CD4+ or CD8+ T cells sorted from blood, collected in a trial of the OX40 agonist ivuxolimab.

The DNA for the CDR3 is TGTGCCAGCTCACCTCTCGGGACTCGTCGCTCCTACGAGCAGTACTTC. Its translation is CASSPLGTRRSYEQYF. The chain couples TRBV18 to TRBJ2-7, with D possibly TRBD2 on 6 matching bases. The CDR3 runs to 16 residues. The germline V and J ends were trimmed by 3 bases and 0 bases, with 15 bases remaining between them. Per the germline V gene, CDR1 is KGHSH and CDR2 is LQKENI.